The 30 T cell receptor beta chains below come from one sample, sequenced in a study of CD8 T cells in Susac syndrome. When the RNA was reverse transcribed, random hexamers were used with an input of about 0.5 to 1 ug. TCRdb re-derived calls from the immunoSEQ multiplex PCR reads in MiXCR, one entry per CDR3 protein. The top ten hold less than 0.16% of the sample, which has tens of thousands of distinct CDR3 sequences, roughly 93% seen once. Sequencing used CD4+ T cells from PBMCs. These receptor sequences come from a human donor with Susac syndrome.

This chain uses TRBV7-9 with TRBJ1-3, with D maybe TRBD1 (6 bases). Germline CDR1 SEHNR, CDR2 FQNEAQ (reference sequence). Trimming removed 5 bases from V and 4 bases from J, with 12 bases in between. The CDR3 is made up of 14 amino acids. The CDR3 loop is CASSITGSGNTIYF. CDR3 coding DNA: TGTGCCAGCAGCATCACAGGGTCCGGAAACACCATATATTTT.

The V and J genes are TRBV29-1 and TRBJ2-7, with 9 positions matching TRBD1. Germline V gene data show CDR1 as SQVTM and CDR2 as ANQGSEA. CDR3 length: 13 residues. V was clipped by 4 bases and J by 4 bases; unmatched bases: 5. This chain's CDR3 is CSVVGQGIYEQYF. The DNA of the CDR3 is TGCAGCGTTGTTGGACAGGGGATATACGAGCAGTACTTC.

This clonotype came up once. This rearrangement joins TRBV21-1 to TRBJ1-2. TRBV21-1 is described as a pseudogene. The CDR3 consists of 13 residues. The CDR3 loop is CASSHRRYYGYTF. CDR3 sequence (DNA): TGTGCCAGCAGCCATCGCCGATACTATGGCTACACCTTC.

This chain uses TRBV28 with TRBJ1-5; 7 positions match TRBD1. V lost 5 bases and J lost 12; bases outside the gene matches: 13. The germline gives CDR1 MDHEN, CDR2 SYDVKM. The CDR3 is 14 amino acids. The CDR3 loop is CASSLTGEVAIQHF. The CDR3 nucleotides are TGTGCCAGCAGTCTAACAGGGGAGGTTGCTATCCAGCATTTT.

The chain carries TRBV6-6 and TRBJ2-1; D may be TRBD1 (6 bases). The V gene lost 2 bases and the J gene lost 5 bases, with 10 bases spanning the gap. From germline, CDR1 is MNHNY and CDR2 SVGAGI (reference sequence). This CDR3 contains 14 residues. The CDR3 sequence: CASSYRDKHNEQFF. The CDR3 bases are TGTGCCAGCAGTTACCGGGACAAACACAATGAGCAGTTCTTC.

The rearrangement uses TRBV15 and TRBJ2-6, with D possibly matching TRBD1 (5 bases). CDR3 length equals 16 residues. Per germline, CDR1 LNHNV and CDR2 YYDKDF (reference sequence). Deletions cut 3 bases from V and 1 base from J, with 10 bases between. CDR3 nucleotide sequence: TGTGCCACCAGCAGCTCCAGGGTGTCTGGGGCCAACGTCCTGACTTTC. Amino acids: CATSSSRVSGANVLTF.

This clonotype was counted once. The J gene is TRBJ2-1, the V gene TRBV7-6; 10 bases match TRBD2. V shed 0 bases, J shed 6 bases, and the junction held 5 bases outside the gene matches. This CDR3 is built from 16 residues. Germline V CDR1 and CDR2: SGHVS, FNYEAQ. The chain's CDR3 is CASSLAVLAGANEQFF. The CDR3 bases are TGTGCCAGCAGCTTAGCGGTCCTAGCGGGGGCCAATGAGCAGTTCTTC.

The chain joins TRBV18 to TRBJ2-3, with no clear D. The V end was cut by 3 bases, the J end by 5 bases, with 6 bases between. Germline CDR1 is KGHSH and CDR2 is LQKENI. The CDR3 is 12 amino acids. Written as DNA, the CDR3 is TGTGCCAGCTCACCTCGCCAAGATACGCAGTATTTT. Residues: CASSPRQDTQYF.

The rearrangement links TRBV6-2 or TRBV6-3 to TRBJ1-5, with unresolved D. CDR3 length: 15 amino acids. The germline V gene encodes CDR1 MNHEY and CDR2 SVGEGT. Trimming left V 0 bases short and J 3 bases short, with 9 bases between. The CDR3 sequence: CASSYSGRNNQPQHF. Here the CDR3 DNA reads TGTGCCAGCAGTTACTCCGGCCGAAACAATCAGCCCCAGCATTTT.

The chain couples TRBV9 to TRBJ2-5; D is perhaps TRBD2 (6 bases). V was clipped by 2 bases and J by 4 bases, with 12 bases between them. Germline V gene sequence: CDR1 SGDLS, CDR2 YYNGEE. The CDR3 runs 14 residues. This CDR3 reads CASSVWEVGETQYF. In nucleotides, the CDR3 is TGTGCCAGCAGCGTCTGGGAGGTGGGAGAGACCCAGTACTTC. The full variable domain, rest sourced from reference TRBV9 and TRBJ2-5, is DSGVTQTPKHLITATGQRVTLRCSPRSGDLSVYWYQQSLDQGLQFLIQYYNGEERAKGNILERFSAQQFPDLHSELNLSSLELGDSALYFCASSVWEVGETQYFGPGTRLLVL.

The chain employs TRBV2 and TRBJ1-5; D is possibly TRBD1 (6 bases). CDR1 is SNHLY and CDR2 is FYNNEI in the germline V gene. The CDR3 loop spans 17 amino acids. V was clipped by 6 bases and J by 2 bases, with 20 bases between them. In DNA form, the CDR3 reads TGTGCCAGCAGCGTCCGGGACACACTACCAGGCAATCAGCCCCAGCATTTT. This codes for CASSVRDTLPGNQPQHF.

This chain uses TRBV28 with TRBJ2-7; D might be TRBD1 or TRBD2, each matching 6 bases. This CDR3 comprises 13 residues. Trimming took 3 bases from V and 3 from J, leaving 9 bases between them. Germline CDR1 MDHEN, CDR2 SYDVKM. The CDR3 region has the DNA TGTGCCAGCAGTTTGCGGGACATCTACGAGCAGTACTTC. It translates to CASSLRDIYEQYF. Variable domain in full (rest from reference TRBV28 and TRBJ2-7): DVKVTQSSRYLVKRTGEKVFLECVQDMDHENMFWYRQDPGLGLRLIYFSYDVKMKEKGDIPEGYSVSREKKERFSLILESASTNQTSMYLCASSLRDIYEQYFGPGTRLTVT.

The chain joins TRBV7-9 to TRBJ2-1, with a weak D call TRBD1 (6 bases). The V gene lost 5 bases and the J gene lost 8 bases, with 13 bases spanning the gap. The CDR3 runs 13 residues. Germline loops: CDR1 SEHNR, CDR2 FQNEAQ (reference sequence). CDR3 DNA sequence: TGTGCCAGCAGCGTGGGGGCTGTCTATGAGCAGTTCTTC. Protein sequence: CASSVGAVYEQFF.

This clonotype has only one observation. This chain links TRBV19 with TRBJ1-2; D remains unclear. The germline V gene encodes CDR1 LNHDA and CDR2 SQIVND (reference sequence). The CDR3 extends over 14 amino acids. Deletions cut 4 bases from V and 8 bases from J, with 17 bases between. The CDR3 DNA follows: TGTGCCAGTAGTAACAGTCTCCAAAAGGGAGGCTACACCTTC. It yields the protein CASSNSLQKGGYTF.

The chain is built from TRBV6-2 or TRBV6-3 and TRBJ2-3, with D unresolved. Germline CDR1 is MNHEY and CDR2 is SVGEGT. This CDR3 comprises 15 residues. V gave up 5 bases and J gave up 2 bases, with 14 bases separating them. In DNA form, the CDR3 reads TGTGCCAGCAGTGCCCCGGGCCTGGCCACAGATACGCAGTATTTT. As protein: CASSAPGLATDTQYF.

The rearrangement joins TRBV18 to TRBJ2-4; D is unresolved. Between the trimmed V and J ends, which lost 3 bases and 8 bases, there was a span of 14 bases. This CDR3 is built from 14 residues. Germline assignment: CDR1 KGHSH and CDR2 LQKENI. The CDR3 bases are TGTGCCAGCTCACCGAGCCCCCGGCAAGACATTCAGTACTTC. Its protein is CASSPSPRQDIQYF.

The chain is built from TRBV6-2 or TRBV6-3 and TRBJ2-4; TRBD1 matches at 12 bases. The CDR3 is made up of 18 amino acids. The junction had 12 bases not matched to a gene; V was cut back by 8 bases and J by 1 base. Germline CDR1 is MNHEY and CDR2 is SVGEGT. The CDR3 loop is CASGDRDRGRWAKNIQYF. In nucleotides, the CDR3 is TGTGCCAGCGGGGACCGGGACAGGGGGCGTTGGGCCAAAAACATTCAGTACTTC.

The chain couples TRBV6-5 to TRBJ1-1, with 9 bases that match TRBD1. Germline values: CDR1 MNHEY, CDR2 SVGAGI. The CDR3 is made up of 15 amino acids. The trim removed 5 bases at V and 7 bases at J, leaving 11 bases unmatched. CDR3: CASSPIATGGIEAFF. In nucleotides, the CDR3 is TGTGCCAGCAGTCCAATCGCGACAGGGGGGATTGAAGCTTTCTTT.

The J gene is TRBJ1-1, the V gene TRBV6-5, with 7 bases identical to TRBD1. CDR1 is MNHEY, CDR2 SVGAGI, per germline. Trimming cost V 6 bases and J 5 bases; bases outside gene matches: 6. The CDR3 totals 13 residues. CDR3 sequence (DNA): TGTGCCAGCAGCACAGGGGCGGGTACTGAAGCTTTCTTT. Translated: CASSTGAGTEAFF.

The chain couples TRBV12-3 or TRBV12-4 to TRBJ1-6, with no clear D. The CDR3 is made up of 16 amino acids. V was clipped by 6 bases and J by 8 bases, with 20 bases between them. CDR3 sequence (DNA): TGTGCCAGCAGGCCCATTAACCGGGGTGCGGATTCACCCCTCCACTTT. It codes for CASRPINRGADSPLHF.

The V and J genes are TRBV6-2 or TRBV6-3 and TRBJ2-2, with TRBD1 identical over 7 bases. The V segment lost 6 bases and the J segment 5 bases; nucleotides outside the gene matches: 3. The germline V gene encodes CDR1 MNHEY and CDR2 SVGEGT. The CDR3 contains 13 residues. The CDR3 nucleotides are TGTGCCAGCAGCACGACAGGGACCGGGGAGCTGTTTTTT. Its translation: CASSTTGTGELFF.

DNA of the CDR3: TGTGCCAGCAGTGCCCCCGGAGGGGACGAGCAGTACTTC. This codes for CASSAPGGDEQYF. V and J are TRBV2 and TRBJ2-7; tentative D call: TRBD2 (6 bases). The CDR3 is 13 amino acids. Per the germline V gene, CDR1 is SNHLY and CDR2 is FYNNEI. The V end lost 4 bases, the J end lost 5 bases, and 12 bases lay between the germline ends.

The chain is built from TRBV29-1 and TRBJ1-2, with D unresolved. V lost 3 bases to trimming and J lost 0 bases, with 5 bases between them. Germline CDR1 reads SQVTM; CDR2 reads ANQGSEA. This CDR3 comprises 12 residues. CDR3 in DNA: TGCAGCGTTGACGGGGCTAACTATGGCTACACCTTC. It encodes CSVDGANYGYTF. Variable domain in full (rest from reference TRBV29-1 and TRBJ1-2): SAVISQKPSRDICQRGTSLTIQCQVDSQVTMMFWYRQQPGQSLTLIATANQGSEATYESGFVIDKFPISRPNLTFSTLTVSNMSPEDSSIYLCSVDGANYGYTFGSGTRLTVV.

A few counts support this clonotype. The genes are TRBV19 and TRBJ2-1; 7 positions agree with TRBD1. V shed 7 bases and J 0 bases; nucleotides not matched to a gene: 6. The CDR3 has 15 residues. Germline lookup yields CDR1 LNHDA and CDR2 SQIVND (reference sequence). CDR3 in amino acids: CASTDRPSSYNEQFF. The DNA for the CDR3 is TGTGCCAGTACGGACAGGCCTAGCTCCTACAATGAGCAGTTCTTC.

For the CDR3, the DNA is TGTGCCAGCAGCCACGACACAGGGTTCGGAAACACCATATATTTT. Encoded protein: CASSHDTGFGNTIYF. The chain couples TRBV3-1 to TRBJ1-3; maybe TRBD1 (6 bases). Germline CDR1 is LGHDT and CDR2 is YNNKEL (reference sequence). Trimming left V 3 bases short and J 4 bases short, with 13 bases between. CDR3 size: 15 residues. The full variable domain, its missing parts supplied by reference TRBV3-1 and TRBJ1-3, is DTAVSQTPKYLVTQMGNDKSIKCEQNLGHDTMYWYKQDSKKFLKIMFSYNNKELIINETVPNRFSPKSPDKAHLNLHINSLELGDSAVYFCASSHDTGFGNTIYFGEGSWLTVV.

V is TRBV4-2 and J is TRBJ1-4, with no clear D. CDR1 and CDR2 from the germline V gene are LGHNA and YNFKEQ. With 0 bases removed from V and 7 bases from J, the gap between germline ends came to 9 bases. The CDR3 is 14 amino acids. The CDR3 region has the DNA TGTGCCAGCAGCCAAGAGAGGGAGGTTGAAAAACTGTTTTTT. Residues: CASSQEREVEKLFF.

The J gene is TRBJ2-7, the V gene TRBV2, with D uncertain. Per the germline V gene, CDR1 is SNHLY and CDR2 is FYNNEI. CDR3 size: 16 residues. The V gene lost 0 bases and the J gene lost 0 bases, with 12 bases spanning the gap. CDR3 nucleotide sequence: TGTGCCAGCAGTGAAGCGGAACTGGGGAACTCCTACGAGCAGTACTTC. Amino acid sequence: CASSEAELGNSYEQYF.

This clonotype came up a few times. The chain links TRBV5-1 to TRBJ2-3; 13 nucleotides align to TRBD2. The CDR3 covers 16 residues. The trim removed 2 bases at V and 1 base at J, leaving 1 base unmatched. Germline V gene lookup returns CDR1 SGHRS and CDR2 YFSETQ. This CDR3 is CASSFGTSGGTDTQYF. Written as DNA, the CDR3 is TGCGCCAGCAGCTTCGGGACTAGCGGGGGCACAGATACGCAGTATTTT.

V and J are TRBV7-2 and TRBJ2-3; 9 bases are a match to TRBD2. Per the germline V gene, CDR1 is SGHTA and CDR2 is FQGNSA. This CDR3 contains 16 residues. Trimming at V came to 0 bases and at J to 0 bases, leaving 1 base not matched to a gene. The CDR3 sequence: CASSLAGLASTDTQYF. The DNA for the CDR3 is TGTGCCAGCAGCTTAGCGGGACTAGCCAGCACAGATACGCAGTATTTT.

The chain recombines TRBV5-1 with TRBJ2-2; D remains unclear. Per germline, CDR1 SGHRS and CDR2 YFSETQ. This CDR3 comprises 17 residues. Trimming took 3 bases from V and 0 from J, leaving 15 bases between them. CDR3 in DNA: TGCGCCAGCAGCTCATCCTCCTACACTGCGAACACCGGGGAGCTGTTTTTT. It codes for CASSSSSYTANTGELFF.